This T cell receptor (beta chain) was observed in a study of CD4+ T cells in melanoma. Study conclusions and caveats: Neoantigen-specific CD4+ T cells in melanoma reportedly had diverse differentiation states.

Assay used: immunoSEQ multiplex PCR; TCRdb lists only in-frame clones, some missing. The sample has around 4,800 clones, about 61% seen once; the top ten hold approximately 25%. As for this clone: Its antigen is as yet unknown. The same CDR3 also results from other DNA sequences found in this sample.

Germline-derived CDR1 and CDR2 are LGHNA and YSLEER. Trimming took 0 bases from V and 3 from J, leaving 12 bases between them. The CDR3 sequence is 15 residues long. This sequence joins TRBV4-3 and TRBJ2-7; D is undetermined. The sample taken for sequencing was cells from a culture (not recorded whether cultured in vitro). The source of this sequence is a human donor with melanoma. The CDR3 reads CASSQDSSLSYEQYF. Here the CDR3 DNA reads TGCGCCAGCAGCCAAGATTCGTCCCTAAGCTACGAGCAGTACTTC.